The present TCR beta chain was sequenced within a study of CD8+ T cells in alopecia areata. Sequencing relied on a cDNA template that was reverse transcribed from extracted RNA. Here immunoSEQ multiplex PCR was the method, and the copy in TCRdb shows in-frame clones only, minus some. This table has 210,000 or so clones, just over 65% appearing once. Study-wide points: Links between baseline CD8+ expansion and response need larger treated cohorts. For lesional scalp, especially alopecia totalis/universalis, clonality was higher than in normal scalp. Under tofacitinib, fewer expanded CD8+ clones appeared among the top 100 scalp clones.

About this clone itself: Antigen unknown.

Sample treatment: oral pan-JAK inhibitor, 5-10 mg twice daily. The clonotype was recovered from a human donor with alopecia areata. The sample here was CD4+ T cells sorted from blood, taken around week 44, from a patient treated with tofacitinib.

CDR3 region: CSVSGGKVMDEQFF. The CDR3 region has the DNA TGCAGCGTAAGCGGGGGGAAGGTCATGGATGAGCAGTTCTTC. V gene TRBV29-1 combines with J gene TRBJ2-1, with 9 bases fitting TRBD2. Losses at the gene ends were 6 bases for V and 8 bases for J; bases not matched to a gene: 11. The CDR3 runs to 14 residues. The germline V gene encodes CDR1 SQVTM and CDR2 ANQGSEA.